This entry describes one T cell receptor beta chain. Antigen specificity is unknown. Authors of the study amplified TCR beta CDR3 regions from RNA transcripts. The HTBI primer set served for first-round RT-PCR of the TCR CDR3. Each CDR3 protein gets one entry after TCRdb re-called the multiplex PCR reads with MiXCR. The sample holds roughly 510,000 distinct CDR3 sequences, around 50% seen once. With V trimmed by 5 bases and J by 5 bases, 10 bases remained unmatched. Looked up from germline, CDR1 is KGHDR and CDR2 is SFDVKD. The CDR3 consists of 15 residues. Lactation, pregnancy, other autoimmune disease or uncontrolled infection led to exclusion of patients. Every diagnosis used clinical symptoms, serum thyroxine and TRAb, thyroid ultrasound and orbital computed tomography. The data were taken from a study of T cells in Graves' hyperthyroidism and ophthalmopathy. Study-level results: Before onset, by a median of approximately 6.8 months, the model predicted ophthalmopathy. Most clonotypes expanded in thyroid above 0.001 were likewise present in blood.

The chain links TRBV24-1 to TRBJ2-7; the match to TRBD1 covers 8 bases. The sequenced sample was peripheral blood or thyroid tissue (not recorded which). This clonotype originated in an adult woman with Graves' disease, either hyperthyroidism or ophthalmopathy (not recorded which). CDR3 loop: CATSGSDRGPHEQYF. The CDR3 bases are TGTGCCACCAGTGGATCCGACAGGGGACCCCACGAGCAGTACTTC.